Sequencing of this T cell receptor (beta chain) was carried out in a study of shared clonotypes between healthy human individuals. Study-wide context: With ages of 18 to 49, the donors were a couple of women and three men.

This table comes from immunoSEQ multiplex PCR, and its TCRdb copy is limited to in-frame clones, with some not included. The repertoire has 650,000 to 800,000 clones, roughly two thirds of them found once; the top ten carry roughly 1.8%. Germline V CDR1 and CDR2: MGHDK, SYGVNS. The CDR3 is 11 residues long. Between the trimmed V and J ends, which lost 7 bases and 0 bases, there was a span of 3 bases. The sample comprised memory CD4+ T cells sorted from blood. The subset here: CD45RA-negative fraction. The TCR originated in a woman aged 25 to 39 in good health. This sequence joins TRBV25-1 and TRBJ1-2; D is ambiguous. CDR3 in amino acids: CASNANYGYTF. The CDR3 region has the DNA TGTGCCAGCAATGCTAACTATGGCTACACCTTC.